This T cell receptor (beta chain) was identified during a study of blood T cell repertoires in COVID-19. Study context: Spain, Italy and the United States supplied samples that represented acute and convalescent COVID-19. Nucleic acid was either cDNA or gDNA, and it came from T cells, B-cell-depleted T cells, or PBMCs.

Source study methods: Nucleated cell counts were estimated from reference gene primer amplification. The protocol was immunoSEQ multiplex PCR, while the TCRdb copy is restricted to in-frame clones and leaves out a portion. V and J calls and clone size are as listed in that table; D and trimming were resolved from the DNA. The sample lists tens of thousands of clones; 65% to 90% were seen once. V lost 3 bases, J lost 4 bases, and 13 bases lay in between. This CDR3 is built from 15 residues. The TCR originated in a human donor in a cohort sampled during active COVID-19. V usage is TRBV5-3 and J usage is TRBJ2-2, with a weak D call TRBD2 (5 bases). TRBV5-3 is an open reading frame, and its role is uncertain. The sequenced material came from peripheral blood. The CDR3 DNA follows: TGTGCCAGAAGCTGGACTCCATGGAGCACCGGGGAGCTGTTTTTT. Translating gives CARSWTPWSTGELFF.